This T cell receptor beta chain stems from a study of T cell responses to AZD1222 COVID-19 vaccine. Study results and limitations: Clonal diversity may have been underestimated in mostly white British donors. Baseline seropositives among AZD1222 recipients totaled only 6 or 7.

This clone was recorded a few times. Antigen unknown. The assay was immunoSEQ multiplex PCR, and TCRdb's table has in-frame clones only and misses some. The sample lists about 130,000 clones, nearly 90% occurring once. V lost 1 base, J lost 4 bases, and 7 bases lay in between. The length of the CDR3 is 13 residues. In germline, CDR1 is MNHNS, CDR2 SASEGT. The chain couples TRBV6-1 to TRBJ1-2; D remains ambiguous. The source of this sequence is an adult who received the AZD1222 COVID-19 vaccine. Sequencing was performed on peripheral blood, taken 28 days after the second AZD1222 dose. CDR3 region: CASSEGTGYGYTF. CDR3 bases: TGTGCCAGCAGTGAAGGGACTGGCTATGGCTACACCTTC.